Shown below are 22 T cell receptor beta chains from a single sample sequenced in a study of blood T cell repertoires in COVID-19. Libraries were prepared by immunoSEQ multiplex PCR; TCRdb keeps only in-frame clonotypes and omits some of them. The table records 110,000 or so clones, about 80% of them present only once. Sequenced sample: peripheral blood. The receptors here all came from a woman aged 40 to 55 with acute or convalescent COVID-19.

V and J are TRBV30 and TRBJ1-2; the D gene is possibly TRBD1 (6 bases). CDR3 length: 16 amino acids. The germline V gene encodes CDR1 GTSNPN and CDR2 SVGIG (reference sequence). V gave up 3 bases and J gave up 1 base, with 18 bases separating them. CDR3 amino acids: CAWRAPDRPYNYGYTF. In nucleotides, the CDR3 is TGTGCCTGGAGGGCCCCGGACAGACCATATAACTATGGCTACACCTTC.

This chain connects TRBV13 to TRBJ2-7; 7 nucleotides match TRBD1. Germline assignment: CDR1 PRHDT and CDR2 FYEKMQ (reference sequence). The V and J ends lost 2 bases and 1 base, in that order; junction bases with no gene match: 2. The CDR3 totals 14 residues. In DNA, the CDR3 is TGTGCCAGCAGCTTAAAGGGGGCATCCTACGAGCAGTACTTC. This gives the protein CASSLKGASYEQYF.

The gene calls are TRBV7-9 and TRBJ1-4, with a weak D call TRBD1 (6 bases). This CDR3 spans 14 amino acids. Deletions cut 1 base from V and 7 bases from J, with 10 bases between. Germline values: CDR1 SEHNR, CDR2 FQNEAQ (reference sequence). The CDR3 spells CASSLGQGREKLFF. The CDR3 DNA sequence: TGTGCCAGCAGCTTAGGGCAGGGGCGTGAAAAACTGTTTTTT.

This clone was recorded a few times. The chain couples TRBV6-2 or TRBV6-3 to TRBJ1-1; 7 nucleotides match TRBD1. The CDR3 is made up of 13 amino acids. J was trimmed by 5 bases and V by 4 bases; bases with no gene match: 4. Germline V gives CDR1 MNHEY, CDR2 SVGEGT. The CDR3 region is CASSFRGWTEAFF. The CDR3 nucleotides are TGTGCCAGCAGTTTCAGGGGGTGGACTGAAGCTTTCTTT.

A note on this clone: The junction differs from germline at one of its ends, possibly a read error. V gene TRBV20-1 combines with J gene TRBJ1-2; TRBD1 matches 7 bases. From germline, CDR1 is DFQATT and CDR2 SNEGSKA (reference sequence). This CDR3 is built from 11 residues. The CDR3 loop reads CSARDRVGYTF. The DNA for the CDR3 is TGCAGTGCAAGAGACAGGGTCGGCTACACCTTC.

The sample holds many counts of this clone. The chain links TRBV27 to TRBJ2-2, with TRBD1 matching 9 bases. Germline V gene sequence: CDR1 MNHEY, CDR2 SMNVEV (reference sequence). The CDR3 consists of 16 residues. Trimming cost V 2 bases and J 6 bases; bases outside gene matches: 7. The CDR3 DNA sequence: TGTGCCAGCAGTTTAGGTTGGACAGGGGTTCCCGGGGAGCTGTTTTTT. Protein sequence: CASSLGWTGVPGELFF.

This clone was counted a few times. The chain employs TRBV9 and TRBJ1-6; the D is unclear. The CDR3 is 13 amino acids. Per germline, CDR1 SGDLS and CDR2 YYNGEE. V was cut by 0 bases and J by 11 bases, with 9 bases left in between. For the CDR3, the DNA is TGTGCCAGCAGCGTAGCCCTCCCTGCACCCCTCCACTTT. Translation gives CASSVALPAPLHF.

The chain is built from TRBV3-1 (or the pseudogene TRBV3-2) and TRBJ2-3; 8 nucleotides line up with TRBD2. Germline assignment: CDR1 LGHDT and CDR2 YNNKEL (reference sequence). V trimming: 2 bases; J trimming: 3 bases; junction bases outside the gene matches: 16. The CDR3 loop spans 19 amino acids. In nucleotides, the CDR3 is TGTGCCAGCAGCCAATTCGCGGTCACCGGGACTAGGGGAACAGATACGCAGTATTTT. Encoded protein: CASSQFAVTGTRGTDTQYF.

The V and J genes are TRBV30 and TRBJ1-1; possible D gene TRBD1, 5 bases. The V end was cut by 4 bases, the J end by 5 bases, with 14 bases between. The germline gives CDR1 GTSNPN, CDR2 SVGIG (reference sequence). The CDR3 totals 13 residues. CDR3 nucleotide sequence: TGTGCCTGGACCCCACTCCGGGGGACTGAAGCTTTCTTT. Translating gives CAWTPLRGTEAFF. Together with reference TRBV30 and TRBJ1-1, the CDR3 gives the full variable domain: SQTIHQWPATLVQPVGSPLSLECTVEGTSNPNLYWYRQAAGRGLQLLFYSVGIGQISSEVPQNLSASRPQDRQFILSSKKLLLSDSGFYLCAWTPLRGTEAFFGQGTRLTVV.

V usage is TRBV10-3 and J usage is TRBJ2-5; 7 positions agree with TRBD2. Matching the DNA end better, TRBJ2-7 makes the J call doubtful. Germline values: CDR1 ENHRY, CDR2 SYGVKD. This CDR3 has 13 amino acids. CDR3 sequence: CAIRGGRGYEQYF. CDR3 coding DNA: TGTGCCATCAGAGGCGGGAGAGGATACGAGCAGTACTTC.

This chain links TRBV6-5 with TRBJ2-5; D is unresolved. Germline values: CDR1 MNHEY, CDR2 SVGAGI. The CDR3 extends over 13 amino acids. The V gene lost 2 bases and the J gene lost 4 bases, with 8 bases spanning the gap. The CDR3 nucleotides read TGTGCCAGCAGTTACGAACCTAGAGAGACCCAGTACTTC. Translating it yields CASSYEPRETQYF.

The gene calls are TRBV11-2 and TRBJ1-1; D gene uncertain. The germline V and J ends were trimmed by 1 base and 1 base, with 10 bases remaining between them. Germline CDR1 is SGHAT and CDR2 is FQNNGV. CDR3 length: 15 amino acids. The CDR3 sequence: CASSLGFRRNTEAFF. DNA for the CDR3: TGTGCCAGCAGCTTAGGTTTTCGGAGGAACACTGAAGCTTTCTTT.

This clone was observed once. J is TRBJ2-5 and V is TRBV12-3 or TRBV12-4; 8 bases fit TRBD1. The CDR3 has 13 residues. V was clipped by 5 bases and J by 4 bases; unmatched bases: 3. The CDR3 DNA reads TGTGCCAGCAGTCAACAGGGGGGAGAGACCCAGTACTTC. Translation: CASSQQGGETQYF.

This chain uses TRBV2 with TRBJ1-2; 7 bases map to TRBD1. Germline CDR1 SNHLY, CDR2 FYNNEI. The CDR3 is 14 residues long. V lost 7 bases and J lost 4; bases outside the gene matches: 9. The CDR3 DNA reads TGTGCCAGCACCAACGACAGGGTCGCCTATGGCTACACCTTC. This codes for CASTNDRVAYGYTF.

The rearrangement joins TRBV12-3 or TRBV12-4 to TRBJ1-1, with TRBD1 as a possible D gene (5 bases). CDR3 size: 13 residues. Trimming left V 8 bases short and J 2 bases short, with 12 bases between. CDR3 loop: CASARQRNTEAFF. As DNA, the CDR3 is TGTGCCAGCGCTCGACAGAGAAACACTGAAGCTTTCTTT.

With respect to this clone: Other DNA sequences in this sample translate to the same CDR3. CDR3 residues: CASSDGLGAYEQYF. The CDR3 coding sequence is TGTGCCAGTAGCGACGGATTAGGAGCCTACGAGCAGTACTTC. The chain employs TRBV19 and TRBJ2-7; D ambiguous. The V gene's germline CDR1 is LNHDA and CDR2 SQIVND (reference sequence). Trimming took 6 bases from V and 2 from J, leaving 14 bases between them. The CDR3 loop spans 14 amino acids.

This clone was found a few times. The CDR3 DNA reads as TGTGCCAGCAGCCAACGTGCAACTAATGAAAAACTGTTTTTT. This sequence encodes CASSQRATNEKLFF. This chain links TRBV3-1 (or the pseudogene TRBV3-2) with TRBJ1-4; D is unresolved. This CDR3 has 14 residues. Trimming pared 2 bases from V and 0 bases from J, leaving 4 bases between. Germline V gives CDR1 LGHDT, CDR2 YNNKEL (reference sequence).

This clone has only one observation. The chain employs TRBV4-1 and TRBJ2-7; TRBD2 might be the D (6 bases). Germline V CDR1 and CDR2: MGHRA, YSYEKL. V was shortened by 1 base and J by 7 bases, with 11 bases between the two germline ends. The CDR3 is made up of 13 amino acids. The CDR3 loop reads CASSQGESGEQYF. CDR3 nucleotide sequence: TGCGCCAGCAGCCAAGGCGAAAGCGGGGAGCAGTACTTC.

The chain links TRBV7-9 to TRBJ2-3; no definite D call. Germline CDR1 reads SEHNR; CDR2 reads FQNEAQ (reference sequence). V was trimmed by 5 bases and J by 0 bases, leaving 15 bases between them. This CDR3 spans 16 amino acids. The CDR3 reads CASSHPPQESTDTQYF. The CDR3 DNA sequence: TGTGCCAGCAGCCACCCCCCCCAGGAAAGCACAGATACGCAGTATTTT.

V is TRBV11-2 and J is TRBJ1-6; no reliable D call. Between the trimmed V and J ends, which lost 3 bases and 5 bases, there was a span of 14 bases. CDR1 and CDR2 from the germline V gene are SGHAT and FQNNGV. The CDR3 is made up of 16 amino acids. The CDR3: CASSFDPRPDNSPLHF. The CDR3 DNA follows: TGTGCCAGCAGCTTCGATCCCAGGCCCGATAATTCACCCCTCCACTTT.

This clone was counted between two and nine times. This chain uses TRBV19 with TRBJ1-2, with 8 bases that match TRBD1. Germline CDR1 and CDR2: LNHDA and SQIVND (reference sequence). The ends lost 4 bases at V and 7 bases at J; junction bases unmatched: 5. The CDR3 contains 13 residues. The CDR3 loop is CASSSQGAGGYTF. Written as DNA, the CDR3 is TGTGCCAGTAGTAGTCAGGGGGCAGGTGGCTACACCTTC.

The chain uses TRBV7-9 and TRBJ2-3; unclear D gene. The CDR3 consists of 14 residues. CDR1 and CDR2 (germline): SEHNR, FQNEAQ (reference sequence). The V gene lost 1 base and the J gene lost 5 bases, with 10 bases spanning the gap. This CDR3 is CASSLVGSLDTQYF. DNA of the CDR3: TGTGCCAGCAGCTTAGTTGGCAGTCTAGATACGCAGTATTTT. The full variable domain, with the rest looked up from reference TRBV7-9 and TRBJ2-3, is DTGVSQNPRHKITKRGQNVTFRCDPISEHNRLYWYRQTLGQGPEFLTYFQNEAQLEKSRLLSDRFSAERPKGSFSTLEIQRTEQGDSAMYLCASSLVGSLDTQYFGPGTRLTVL.